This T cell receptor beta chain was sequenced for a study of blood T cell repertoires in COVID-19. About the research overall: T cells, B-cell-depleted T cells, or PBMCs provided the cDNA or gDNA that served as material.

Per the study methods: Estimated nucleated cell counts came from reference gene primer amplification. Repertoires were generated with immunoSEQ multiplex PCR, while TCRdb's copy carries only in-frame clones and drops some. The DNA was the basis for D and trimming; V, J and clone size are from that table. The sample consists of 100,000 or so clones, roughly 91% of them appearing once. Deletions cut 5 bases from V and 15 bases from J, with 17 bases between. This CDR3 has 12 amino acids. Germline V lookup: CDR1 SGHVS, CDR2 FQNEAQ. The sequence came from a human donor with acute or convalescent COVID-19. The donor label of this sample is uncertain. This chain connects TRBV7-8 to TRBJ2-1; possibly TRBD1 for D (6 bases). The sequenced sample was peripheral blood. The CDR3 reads CASSQTRQGMFF. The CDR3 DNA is TGTGCCAGCAGCCAGACGAGGCAGGGGATGTTCTTC.